This T cell receptor (beta chain) stems from a study of T cell repertoires in cytomegalovirus infection. Background on the study: CMV infection together with matching HLA type was indicated by public TCR beta signatures.

The germline CDR1 and CDR2 sequences are SGHVS and FNYEAQ. Trimming left V 5 bases short and J 4 bases short, with 21 bases between. This CDR3 has 17 amino acids. TCRdb re-derived calls from the reads in MiXCR, one entry per CDR3 protein. Among 200,000 to 300,000 distinct CDR3 sequences listed, over 8% were seen once. Study observations and caveats: HLA-C-restricted CMV clonotypes gave the most frequent clonotype in two of eight donors. Accumulated public TCR beta family frequency recognized individuals carrying CMV together with the relevant HLA.

This clonotype was observed at least ten times. Its antigen remains unknown. The sample comprised PBMCs. The genes are TRBV7-6 and TRBJ1-3; D is unresolved. This receptor was identified in a human donor in good health (CMV status not recorded). Some clones in this sample may be carry-over from other donors' samples. The CDR3 sequence: CASSPGNSPAAGNTIYF. CDR3 bases: TGTGCCAGCAGCCCAGGAAATAGCCCGGCGGCCGGAAACACCATATATTTT.